The clone carrying this T cell receptor beta chain turned up a few times. Its antigen is unidentified. The entry originates in a study of T cells in Graves' hyperthyroidism and ophthalmopathy. Overall study results and limits: Most thyroid clonotypes that were expanded above 0.001 also turned up in blood.

The CDR3 has 12 amino acids. Germline CDR1 is GTSNPN and CDR2 is SVGIG (reference sequence). The V end lost 4 bases, the J end lost 8 bases, and 14 bases lay between the germline ends. Patients were excluded for uncontrolled infection, other autoimmune disease, pregnancy or lactation. The source material, RNA transcripts, was used to amplify TCR beta CDR3 regions. In the first-round RT-PCR of the TCR CDR3, the HTBI primer set was used. TCRdb recomputed calls from the multiplex PCR reads with MiXCR, one row per CDR3 protein. The table shows around 600,000 distinct CDR3 sequences, with 13% to 15% occurring only once.

Sequenced: blood. The rearrangement links TRBV30 to TRBJ1-2; no clear D. The receptor was isolated from a woman younger than 35 with Graves' ophthalmopathy. CDR3 protein: CAWIDTSGGYTF. The DNA for the CDR3 is TGTGCCTGGATTGACACCTCGGGGGGCTACACCTTC.